This TCR beta chain was sequenced during a study of blood T cell repertoires in COVID-19. Study-wide background: In each case, the material was cDNA or gDNA derived from T cells, B-cell-depleted T cells, or PBMCs.

Produced via immunoSEQ multiplex PCR; TCRdb's table is partial and in-frame only. The sample lists fewer than 250,000 clones; more than 75% were seen once. Per the germline V gene, CDR1 is SGHDT and CDR2 is YYEEEE. The V and J ends lost 4 bases and 1 base, in that order; junction bases with no gene match: 13. This CDR3 spans 17 amino acids. Recruitment covered some 25 US areas and drew participants whose ages spanned roughly 18 to 100 years. Each recovered donor of Cohort 3 presented with two negative PCRs, clearance, or symptom resolution. The receptor's source is a woman in her forties or fifties who had recovered from COVID-19. Sequencing input: PBMCs or T cells enriched from blood (not recorded which). The chain couples TRBV5-6 to TRBJ1-2; 7 positions agree with TRBD1. The CDR3 coding sequence is TGTGCCAGCAGCCGCCGCGATACAGGGGTCGATAACTATGGCTACACCTTC. Amino acids: CASSRRDTGVDNYGYTF.